This T cell receptor beta chain was recorded in a study of OX40 agonist ivuxolimab in advanced cancers. Prior autoimmune disease or systemic immunosuppression barred patients. Germline assignment: CDR1 MNHNS and CDR2 SASEGT. V gave up 10 bases and J gave up 7 bases, with 20 bases separating them. The CDR3 is 13 amino acids. This clone has more than one count but fewer than ten. Data came from immunoSEQ multiplex PCR; TCRdb stores just in-frame clones and leaves some out. Altogether about 69,000 clones are present, about three quarters being singletons, with the ten largest covering approximately 2.5%.

The receptor was isolated from an adult with an advanced solid tumor such as melanoma, head and neck, liver or kidney cancer. Specimen: CD4+ or CD8+ T cells sorted from blood, collected in a trial of the OX40 agonist ivuxolimab. The rearrangement links TRBV6-1 to TRBJ2-7; a possible D gene is TRBD1 (7 bases). CDR3 in DNA: TGTGCCACAGGGGGGACCGTGGTACTGGAGCAGTACTTC. It codes for CATGGTVVLEQYF.